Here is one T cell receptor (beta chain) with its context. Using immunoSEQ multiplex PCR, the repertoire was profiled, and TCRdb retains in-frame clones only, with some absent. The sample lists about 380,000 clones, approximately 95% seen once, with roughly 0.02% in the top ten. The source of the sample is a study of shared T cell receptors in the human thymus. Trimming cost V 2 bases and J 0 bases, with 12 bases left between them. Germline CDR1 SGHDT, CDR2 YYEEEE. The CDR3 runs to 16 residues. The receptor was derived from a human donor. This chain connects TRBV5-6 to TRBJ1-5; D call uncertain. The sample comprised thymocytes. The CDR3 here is CASSLVLSASNQPQHF. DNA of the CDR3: TGTGCCAGCAGCTTAGTTTTGTCGGCTAGCAATCAGCCCCAGCATTTT.